This TCR beta chain was obtained from a study of cytomegalovirus exposure and HLA in healthy donors. This clone has a single count. What it binds is not known. Points from the study as a whole: Among the most significant clusters, several appeared linked to common viral pathogens in a later analysis. It was 150 to 200 TCR beta chains that were listed as cytomegalovirus-associated.

PCR involved 60 Vbeta and 13 Jbeta primers. The protocol was immunoSEQ multiplex PCR, while the TCRdb copy is restricted to in-frame clones and leaves out a portion. The sample shows roughly 100,000 clones, around four fifths of them seen only once. Germline CDR1 and CDR2: SGHRS and YFSETQ. With 4 bases clipped from V and 0 bases from J, the junction kept 4 bases outside the gene matches. The CDR3 contains 16 residues. Sequencing input: PBMCs. The TCR comes from a man aged 35 to 55 in good health and CMV-seronegative. This chain links TRBV5-1 with TRBJ1-3, with 10 bases fitting TRBD1. CDR3 in DNA: TGCGCCAGCAGCGGGGACAGGGGTTCCTCTGGAAACACCATATATTTT. Translation: CASSGDRGSSGNTIYF.